This note documents a single TCR beta chain sequence. As yet, its antigen is unknown. This entry comes from a study of blood T cells in healthy people across ages. Study summary: Using template switching, researchers captured about one barcoded beta molecule for each two T cells. Findings and caveats of the study: Aged donors had fewer naive CD4+ cells and lower diversity than long-lived donors.

Next came a second PCR, run for roughly 6 to 11 cycles, which used a sample-barcoded 5' primer along with a J-beta primer mix. TCRdb recomputed calls from the 5' RACE reads with MiXCR, one row per CDR3 protein. The profile shows around 2 million distinct CDR3 sequences, around 40% of them singletons. The V and J ends lost 1 base and 4 bases respectively, with 10 bases between them. This CDR3 comprises 14 residues. The germline V gene encodes CDR1 SGHTA and CDR2 FQGNSA. The clonotype originates from a human donor in good health. The sample was blood. The rearrangement uses TRBV7-2 and TRBJ1-2, with D hard to call. CDR3 sequence reads: CASSLGSFVYGYTF. The CDR3 nucleotides read TGTGCCAGCAGCTTAGGGTCGTTCGTCTATGGCTACACCTTC.